The 2 T cell receptor beta chains below come from one sample, sequenced in a study of cytomegalovirus exposure and HLA in healthy donors (TCRdb year 2017). Library creation used the immunoSEQ multiplex PCR assay. For the multiplex PCR, a mixture combining 60 forward primers for TCR Vbeta segments and 13 reverse primers for TCR Jbeta segments was used. TCRdb mirrors the immuneACCESS table, restricted to in-frame sequences. Some clones are absent from its copies; in checked studies, under half trace to an unresolved V gene, and the reason for the others is unknown. The sample table contains 150,000 to 160,000 clones; only one count was recorded for around 68% of them. Approximately 2.3% of the sample goes to the ten largest clones. The sequenced sample consisted of PBMCs. The receptor set was obtained from a man aged 25-40 years in good health and CMV-seronegative.

This chain uses TRBV2 with TRBJ1-5; D perhaps matches TRBD1 (5 bases). CDR1 SNHLY and CDR2 FYNNEI come from the germline V gene. The V gene lost 8 bases and the J gene lost 5 bases, with 19 bases spanning the gap. The CDR3 runs 15 residues. This CDR3 reads CASGTAPGLYQPQHF. The CDR3 nucleotides are TGTGCCAGCGGTACCGCACCGGGACTTTATCAGCCCCAGCATTTT.

On this clone: Other DNA sequences of this sample code for an identical CDR3. The chain is built from TRBV19 and TRBJ2-1, with D possibly being TRBD2 (6 bases). CDR1 is LNHDA, CDR2 SQIVND, per germline (reference sequence). Trimming pared 3 bases from V and 0 bases from J, leaving 6 bases between. The CDR3 has 14 residues. CDR3 DNA: TGTGCCAGTAGTATCGGGGGCTCCTACAATGAGCAGTTCTTC. Protein: CASSIGGSYNEQFF.